Listed here are 9 T cell receptor beta chains from one sample, sequenced in a study of read filtering for tumor transcriptome and immune sequencing (dated by TCRdb to about 2020). Sequencing was performed on an Illumina HiSeq 4000. The Immunoverse kit was used to build TCR libraries from 400 ng RNA, with molecular barcoded adaptors covering alpha/delta and beta/gamma chains. TCRdb reprocessing: public reads trimmed at Q25 with fastp, clones called with MiXCR, in-frame beta chains kept. Duplicate CDR3 protein sequences are folded into a single record with the most common DNA and genes. The sample includes approximately 93,000 distinct CDR3 sequences, with roughly 21% observed a single time. The ten top clones hold 10% to 12% of the sample. The sequencing sample was made of a population of CD138-negative cells sorted from bone marrow. The meaning of the sample's cell subset or site label: bone marrow mononuclear cells depleted of CD138+ plasma/myeloma cells by negative magnetic selection. These TCRs come from a donor aged 40 or over with multiple myeloma.

This clonotype was seen only once. A much larger clone differs from this one at a single base, so this may be a read error. The DNA of the CDR3 is TGTGCCTGGAGTTGTACAGGTTGGAGCGGGGAGCTGTTTTTT. It encodes CAWSCTGWSGELFF. The genes are TRBV30 and TRBJ2-2; weak D call: TRBD1 (5 bases). Germline V lookup: CDR1 GTSNPN, CDR2 SVGIG (reference sequence). This CDR3 is built from 14 residues. V dropped 2 bases and J dropped 7 bases, with 14 bases sitting between them.

This clonotype appeared many times. The gene calls are TRBV11-2 and TRBJ1-6, with D uncertain. Trimming cost V 2 bases and J 6 bases, with 11 bases left between them. Germline V gene lookup returns CDR1 SGHAT and CDR2 FQNNGV. The CDR3 has 15 amino acids. The DNA for the CDR3 is TGTGCCAGCAGCTTAATTAACGGCTTTAATTCACCCCTCCACTTT. Its translation is CASSLINGFNSPLHF.

This clonotype was seen only a few times. At one end, the junction sequence differs from germline, possibly due to a read error. The chain employs TRBV19 and TRBJ1-2, with 8 bases lining up with TRBD1. This CDR3 spans 13 amino acids. Germline V lookup: CDR1 LNHDA, CDR2 SQIVND (reference sequence). The CDR3 coding sequence is TGTGCCAGTCGAGGGACAGGACCGTTCGGCTTAGCCTTC. Translated, it gives CASRGTGPFGLAF. The full variable domain, completed using reference TRBV19 and TRBJ1-2, is DGGITQSPKYLFRKEGQNVTLSCEQNLNHDAMYWYRQDPGQGLRLIYYSQIVNDFQKGDIAEGYSVSREKKESFPLTVTSAQKNPTAFYLCASRGTGPFGLAFGSGTRLTVV.

The J gene is TRBJ2-1, the V gene TRBV11-2; 10 bases are a match to TRBD1. The V gene's germline CDR1 is SGHAT and CDR2 FQNNGV. The J segment lost 3 bases and the V segment lost 3 bases, leaving 11 bases of the junction unmatched. The CDR3 extends over 18 amino acids. This CDR3 reads CASSFRGQGPTFYNEQFF. The CDR3 DNA follows: TGTGCCAGCAGCTTTAGGGGACAGGGGCCAACCTTCTACAATGAGCAGTTCTTC.

This clonotype appeared many times. The chain employs TRBV28 and TRBJ2-2; the D gene is possibly TRBD2 (5 bases). Deletions cut 3 bases from V and 1 base from J, with 12 bases between. Germline V gene data show CDR1 as MDHEN and CDR2 as SYDVKM. This CDR3 contains 16 residues. Here the CDR3 DNA reads TGTGCCAGCAGTTTCCTCGCTCGGGGGAACACCGGGGAGCTGTTTTTT. Its protein is CASSFLARGNTGELFF.

As concerns this clonotype: The junction departs from the called germline gene at one end, perhaps through a read error. The rearrangement uses TRBV20-1 and TRBJ2-5; 7 bases align to TRBD2. This CDR3 has 15 amino acids. CDR1 DFQATT and CDR2 SNEGSKA come from the germline V gene (reference sequence). This CDR3 is CSARDASGARETRYF. The CDR3 DNA sequence: TGCAGTGCTAGAGATGCCAGCGGGGCTAGAGAGACCCGGTACTTC.

Ten or more counts support this clonotype. This rearrangement joins TRBV3-1 to TRBJ2-7; D ambiguous. Trimming cost V 2 bases and J 5 bases, with 13 bases left between them. Germline V gene sequence: CDR1 LGHDT, CDR2 YNNKEL (reference sequence). This CDR3 is 14 amino acids long. CDR3 residues: CASSQSGRTHEQYF. CDR3 bases: TGTGCCAGCAGCCAATCGGGCAGGACCCACGAGCAGTACTTC.

J is TRBJ1-5 and V is TRBV20-1, with a weak D call TRBD1 (6 bases). The length of the CDR3 is 13 residues. CDR1 and CDR2 (germline): DFQATT, SNEGSKA (reference sequence). V lost 3 bases and J 7 bases, leaving 13 bases between the germline ends. The CDR3 sequence is CSARGGGGQPQHF. Here the CDR3 DNA reads TGCAGTGCTAGGGGGGGAGGGGGACAGCCCCAGCATTTT.

This clonotype came up many times. The V call is TRBV6-6, the J call TRBJ2-5; 14 nucleotides match TRBD2. This CDR3 has 18 amino acids. V was clipped by 2 bases and J by 5 bases; unmatched bases: 10. Germline V gene lookup returns CDR1 MNHNY and CDR2 SVGAGI (reference sequence). CDR3 sequence (DNA): TGTGCCAGCAGTTACGGAGGGACTAGCGGGAGTGAGTGGGAGACCCAGTACTTC. Residues: CASSYGGTSGSEWETQYF.